The rows below give T cell receptor beta chains drawn from one sample of a study of T cells after posttransplantation cyclophosphamide. The repertoire was sequenced with immunoSEQ multiplex PCR; TCRdb's copy has only in-frame clones and lacks some. Of 31,000 or so clones in the sample, approximately 90% were seen once. Sequenced input: naive CD4+ T cells sorted from PBMCs. The receptors originated from a woman aged 55-69 years in good health, CMV-negative, and a related stem cell transplant donor. The CDR3 runs from the conserved cysteine through the conserved F or W. Fields, in order: clone size, CDR3 length, V gene, J gene, D gene, CDR3 protein, CDR3 DNA. The D gene is left open where the match is weak. The size of a clone is reported for some rows only, either as once, few or many, or as a class for expanded clones.

size: .
length: 13
V: TRBV4-3
J: TRBJ1-2
D: .
CDR3: CASSPDRRGGYTF
DNA: TGCGCCAGCAGCCCGGACCGCCGGGGTGGCTACACCTTC

size: .
length: 14
V: TRBV5-1
J: TRBJ2-1
D: .
CDR3: CASSLGGGMNEQFF
DNA: TGCGCCAGCAGCCTTGGCGGGGGCATGAATGAGCAGTTCTTC

size: .
length: 16
V: TRBV28
J: TRBJ1-2
D: TRBD1
CDR3: CASTPPWTGGIYGYTF
DNA: TGTGCCAGCACCCCTCCCTGGACAGGGGGCATCTATGGCTACACCTTC

size: .
length: 14
V: TRBV6-5
J: TRBJ1-4
D: TRBD1
CDR3: CASSDWDRAEKLFF
DNA: TGTGCCAGCAGTGACTGGGACAGGGCTGAAAAACTGTTTTTT

size: .
length: 15
V: TRBV5-4
J: TRBJ2-7
D: TRBD1
CDR3: CASSLAQGVSYEQYF
DNA: TGTGCCAGCAGCTTGGCCCAGGGGGTCTCCTACGAGCAGTACTTC

size: .
length: 13
V: TRBV28
J: TRBJ1-2
D: .
CDR3: CASSFQAAHGYTF
DNA: TGTGCCAGCAGTTTCCAGGCAGCCCATGGCTACACCTTC

size: .
length: 13
V: TRBV7-3
J: TRBJ1-1
D: .
CDR3: CASSLTRDAEAFF
DNA: TGTGCCAGCAGCTTAACGCGGGACGCTGAAGCTTTCTTT

size: .
length: 15
V: TRBV7-2
J: TRBJ2-7
D: TRBD2
CDR3: CASSSYSGGTYEQYF
DNA: TGTGCCAGCAGCTCCTACAGCGGGGGGACCTACGAGCAGTACTTC

size: .
length: 15
V: TRBV7-3
J: TRBJ1-1
D: .
CDR3: CASSLLSGSNTEAFF
DNA: TGTGCCAGCAGCTTACTGTCGGGATCGAACACTGAAGCTTTCTTT

size: .
length: 15
V: TRBV5-4
J: TRBJ1-3
D: TRBD1
CDR3: CASSPGGTAGNTIYF
DNA: TGTGCCAGCAGCCCAGGGGGGACTGCTGGAAACACCATATATTTT

size: .
length: 14
V: TRBV10-1
J: TRBJ2-3
D: TRBD2
CDR3: CASSAGGGKDTQYF
DNA: TGCGCCAGCAGTGCCGGGGGGGGTAAAGATACGCAGTATTTT

size: .
length: 16
V: TRBV5-1
J: TRBJ2-2
D: TRBD2
CDR3: CASSFSGDPITGELFF
DNA: TGCGCCAGCAGCTTTAGCGGGGACCCGATCACCGGGGAGCTGTTTTTT

size: .
length: 14
V: TRBV5-3
J: TRBJ1-1
D: .
CDR3: CARSLGQIDTEAFF
DNA: TGTGCCAGAAGCTTGGGCCAGATTGACACTGAAGCTTTCTTT

size: once
length: 15
V: TRBV7-9
J: TRBJ1-5
D: .
CDR3: CASSLEGGSGQPQHF
DNA: TGTGCCAGCAGCTTAGAAGGAGGGAGCGGGCAGCCCCAGCATTTT

size: .
length: 15
V: TRBV4-2
J: TRBJ2-7
D: TRBD1
CDR3: CASSQGQGSSYEQYF
DNA: TGTGCCAGCAGCCAAGGACAGGGGAGTAGCTACGAGCAGTACTTC